The 10 T cell receptor beta chains presented below share a single source sample, sequenced in a study of shared clonotypes between healthy human individuals. Naive CD8 cells lacked CD45RO and underwent positive selection for CCR7, leaving out terminally differentiated effector memory CD45RA+ cells. Profiling relied on immunoSEQ multiplex PCR, and the TCRdb table lists in-frame clones only, not all of them. This table has some 740,000 clones, 85% to 95% appearing once. The sequenced sample was naive CD8+ T cells sorted from blood. Receptors originate from a man younger than 40 in good health.

The chain recombines TRBV29-1 with TRBJ2-7, with TRBD1 matching 7 bases. This CDR3 comprises 16 residues. V lost 4 bases to trimming and J lost 1 base; unmatched junction nucleotides: 13. CDR1 and CDR2 from the germline V gene are SQVTM and ANQGSEA. The CDR3 coding sequence is TGCAGCGTTGTACATAGACTCGGGACAGCTTCCTACGAGCAGTACTTC. Translation: CSVVHRLGTASYEQYF.

The chain couples TRBV19 to TRBJ2-1, with 9 nucleotides matching TRBD2. Germline V gene sequence: CDR1 LNHDA, CDR2 SQIVND (reference sequence). Trimming took 4 bases from V and 4 from J; bases not matched to a gene: 2. The CDR3 has 14 amino acids. The CDR3 loop reads CASSSSGGYNEQFF. Written as DNA, the CDR3 is TGTGCCAGTAGTAGTAGCGGGGGATACAATGAGCAGTTCTTC.

The chain has TRBV5-4 and TRBJ2-3; unclear D gene. Germline lookup yields CDR1 SGHNT and CDR2 YYREEE (reference sequence). Trimming left V 2 bases short and J 2 bases short, with 3 bases between. This CDR3 region has 12 residues. CDR3 sequence reads: CASSFYTDTQYF. CDR3 coding DNA: TGTGCCAGCAGCTTCTACACAGATACGCAGTATTTT.

The gene calls are TRBV27 and TRBJ2-1, with 9 bases aligning to TRBD1. The germline V gene has CDR1 MNHEY and CDR2 SMNVEV (reference sequence). This CDR3 spans 13 amino acids. V lost 8 bases to trimming and J lost 7 bases; unmatched junction nucleotides: 6. CDR3 bases: TGTGCCAGCGGTTCCGGACAGGGGAATGAGCAGTTCTTC. This encodes CASGSGQGNEQFF.

The rearrangement joins TRBV2 to TRBJ1-2; D is possibly TRBD1 (5 bases). CDR3 length: 10 amino acids. With 8 bases removed from V and 7 bases from J, the gap between germline ends came to 8 bases. The germline CDR1 and CDR2 sequences are SNHLY and FYNNEI. The CDR3 nucleotides are TGTGCCAGCGGGGGTACTGGCTACACCTTC. It is translated as CASGGTGYTF.

The chain couples TRBV29-1 to TRBJ2-5; TRBD1 matches 11 bases. The J segment lost 7 bases and the V segment lost 5 bases, leaving 9 bases of the junction unmatched. Germline V gene sequence: CDR1 SQVTM, CDR2 ANQGSEA. There are 14 residues in the CDR3. CDR3: CSVRGTGGLVTQYF. The CDR3 nucleotides are TGCAGCGTTCGGGGGACAGGGGGTTTGGTGACCCAGTACTTC.

The rearrangement uses TRBV11-2 and TRBJ1-1, with D possibly being TRBD1 (5 bases). Between the trimmed V and J ends, which lost 7 bases and 3 bases, there was a span of 18 bases. Germline assignment: CDR1 SGHAT and CDR2 FQNNGV. The CDR3 totals 15 residues. CDR3 region: CASMYGTGPDTEAFF. The CDR3 coding sequence is TGTGCCAGCATGTACGGGACGGGGCCTGACACTGAAGCTTTCTTT.

This clone is a singleton in its sample. V is TRBV5-1 and J is TRBJ2-3; 8 positions match TRBD2. The CDR3 sequence is 15 residues long. Germline V gene sequence: CDR1 SGHRS, CDR2 YFSETQ. Trimming took 4 bases from V and 6 from J; bases not matched to a gene: 10. This CDR3 is CASSDNGRAVDTQYF. The CDR3 DNA follows: TGCGCCAGCAGCGATAACGGGAGGGCCGTGGATACGCAGTATTTT.

As regards this clone: This sample includes further DNA sequences coding for the same CDR3. The chain carries TRBV27 and TRBJ2-7; D ambiguous. In germline, CDR1 is MNHEY, CDR2 SMNVEV (reference sequence). The V end lost 3 bases, the J end lost 1 base, and 7 bases lay between the germline ends. This CDR3 contains 13 residues. The CDR3 DNA follows: TGTGCCAGCAGTTTGGGCGGATCCTACGAGCAGTACTTC. Its translation: CASSLGGSYEQYF.

In this sample, this clone turned up once. This chain uses TRBV6-5 with TRBJ2-4; D unresolved. The ends were cut back, 6 bases at V and 8 bases at J, with 11 bases in the middle. CDR1 and CDR2 (germline): MNHEY, SVGAGI. The CDR3 totals 12 residues. CDR3 nucleotide sequence: TGTGCCAGCAGGGACGGTTGGGACATTCAGTACTTC. Translation: CASRDGWDIQYF.